The rows below give T cell receptor beta chains drawn from one sample of a study of shared clonotypes between healthy human individuals. Here immunoSEQ multiplex PCR was the method, and the copy in TCRdb shows in-frame clones only, minus some. The table includes approximately 1.1 million clones, around 78% detected once. The source material was memory CD4+ T cells from PBMCs. These receptor sequences come from a man aged 18 to 30 in good health. Some clones in this sample may be carry-over from other donors' samples. Both conserved end residues are part of each CDR3. Fields, in order: clone size, V gene, D gene, J gene, CDR3 DNA, CDR3 protein. The D gene is left open where the match is weak. Clone size is shown for a subset of rows, as once, few, many or a class of expanded clone.

-	TRBV4-2	-	TRBJ2-1	TGTGCCAGCAGCCAGGGGGAAGCCTCCTACAATGAGCAGTTCTTC	CASSQGEASYNEQFF
-	TRBV2	-	TRBJ2-7	TGTGCCAGCAGCTTAACCTACGAGCAGTACTTC	CASSLTYEQYF
few	TRBV28	TRBD1	TRBJ2-1	TGTGCCACAGGTGAAAACAGGGGGGATGAGCAGTTCTTC	CATGENRGDEQFF
-	TRBV6-4	-	TRBJ1-1	TGTGCCAGCAGCGAAAATCGACAGTCAACTGAAGCTTTCTTT	CASSENRQSTEAFF
many	TRBV7-3	TRBD2	TRBJ2-1	TGTGCCAGCAGCCTCGGACTAGCGGGCAACAATGAGCAGTTCTTC	CASSLGLAGNNEQFF
few	TRBV27	-	TRBJ1-1	TGTGCCAGCAGTTCTGGGGGCTTGAACACTGAAGCTTTCTTT	CASSSGGLNTEAFF
few	TRBV9	TRBD2	TRBJ2-3	TGTGCCAGCAGCGTAGGTGGACTAGCGGGAGGTATTGCAGATACGCAGTATTTT	CASSVGGLAGGIADTQYF
-	TRBV4-1	-	TRBJ1-2	TGCGCCAGCAGCCAGGGATCTTTAGCTAACTATGGCTACACCTTC	CASSQGSLANYGYTF
-	TRBV5-1	-	TRBJ2-1	TGCGCCAGCAGTCCGCGCCAGGACTCCTACAATGAGCAGTTCTTC	CASSPRQDSYNEQFF
-	TRBV27	-	TRBJ2-7	TGTGCCAGCAGTTTATCGGGTACGATATCCTACGAGCAGTACTTC	CASSLSGTISYEQYF
-	TRBV5-1	TRBD2	TRBJ2-7	TGCGCCAGCAGCTTGGGACGGGAGGGCCAGGACGAGCAGTACTTC	CASSLGREGQDEQYF
-	TRBV28	-	TRBJ2-2	TGTGCCAGCAGTTTAATGAGGAACACCGGGGAGCTGTTTTTT	CASSLMRNTGELFF
-	TRBV5-1	-	TRBJ2-1	TGCGCCAGCAGCACGGGGGACTCCTGGATCGTCAATGAGCAGTTCTTC	CASSTGDSWIVNEQFF
-	TRBV5-1	TRBD1	TRBJ1-5	TGCGCCAGCAGTTCCGGACAGGTGAGCGAGCCCCAGCATTTT	CASSSGQVSEPQHF
-	TRBV6-1	TRBD2	TRBJ2-7	TGTGCCAGCAAGCCGGGACTAGCGGAAATCTACGAGCAGTACTTC	CASKPGLAEIYEQYF
few	TRBV4-3	TRBD2	TRBJ2-1	TGCGCCAGCAGCCAAGTTCCTAGCGGGAGCTCGAGGGGCCATGAGCAGTTCTTC	CASSQVPSGSSRGHEQFF
-	TRBV18	-	TRBJ1-2	TGTGCCAGCTCACCCCGGACGGACGGCTACACCTTC	CASSPRTDGYTF
-	TRBV28	TRBD2	TRBJ2-7	TGTGCCAGCAGACCCGCCGGGGGGACCTACGAGCAGTACTTC	CASRPAGGTYEQYF
-	TRBV6-1	-	TRBJ1-2	TGTGCCAGCAGGAAAGAGTCTAACTATGGCTACACCTTC	CASRKESNYGYTF
-	TRBV7-9	TRBD2	TRBJ2-1	TGTGCCAGCAGCTTAGAGGGTAGCGGGAGCTTAACGGGGGATGAGCAGTTCTTC	CASSLEGSGSLTGDEQFF